A selection of T cell receptor beta chains follows, all from one sample in a study of regulatory T cells in long-lasting Graves disease. TCRdb itself ran the multiplex PCR reads through MiXCR, one entry per CDR3 protein. This sample has hundreds of thousands of distinct CDR3 sequences, with around 21% found just once. The material sequenced was peripheral blood mononuclear cells (PBMCs), taken when the disease was refractory, from a patient treated with antithyroid drugs. Receptors originate from a female donor with Graves disease. The CDR3 runs from the conserved cysteine through the conserved F or W. A D gene is named only where the DNA matches it firmly. Some rows mark clone size as missing; the rest say once, few, many or name a class of expanded clone.

v_call	clone_size	j_call	d_call	cdr3_aa	cdr3_nt
TRBV6-1	many	TRBJ2-5	TRBD2	CASSRRSSGSGETQYF	TGTGCCAGCAGCCGTCGTTCTAGCGGGAGTGGGGAGACCCAGTACTTC
TRBV5-5	.	TRBJ1-3	.	CASSIDTFRSGNTIYF	TGTGCCAGCAGCATCGACACCTTCCGCTCTGGAAACACCATATATTTT
TRBV5-1	many	TRBJ1-2	.	CASSPQDYGYTF	TGCGCCAGCAGCCCTCAGGACTATGGCTACACCTTC
TRBV13	many	TRBJ1-2	TRBD1	CASSLERTGEISGYTF	TGTGCCAGCAGCTTAGAACGGACAGGGGAGATTTCTGGCTACACCTTC
TRBV19	few	TRBJ1-1	.	CASSIDPGRLNTEAFF	TGTGCCAGTAGTATAGACCCGGGACGGTTGAACACTGAAGCTTTCTTT
TRBV24-1	.	TRBJ1-1	.	CATSDSNGPAGAFF	TGTGCCACCAGTGATTCCAACGGACCAGCAGGAGCTTTCTTT
TRBV28	many	TRBJ1-5	.	CASSFTGSNLPQHF	TGTGCCAGCAGTTTCACAGGAAGCAATCTGCCCCAGCATTTT
TRBV11-2	many	TRBJ2-2	.	CASSSTQVSTGELFF	TGTGCCAGCAGCTCCACACAAGTTTCCACCGGGGAGCTGTTTTTT
TRBV19	few	TRBJ2-4	TRBD2	CASSLGGRAGAKNIQYF	TGTGCCAGTAGTCTTGGCGGGAGGGCAGGGGCCAAAAACATTCAGTACTTC
TRBV18	few	TRBJ1-5	.	CASSGDGNQPQHF	TGTGCCAGCTCAGGGGACGGAAATCAGCCCCAGCATTTT
TRBV6-1	many	TRBJ1-5	.	CASTTGLRMGNQPQHF	TGTGCCAGCACTACAGGGCTGAGGATGGGCAATCAGCCCCAGCATTTT
TRBV20-1	.	TRBJ2-1	TRBD1	CSASIRGRGEQFF	TGCAGTGCTAGCATCAGGGGGCGAGGTGAGCAGTTCTTC
TRBV3-1	many	TRBJ2-5	.	CASSQGRIQGETQYF	TGTGCCAGCAGCCAAGGAAGGATTCAAGGAGAGACCCAGTACTTC
TRBV7-2	many	TRBJ2-5	.	CASSLHPDSGQETQYF	TGTGCCAGCAGCTTACACCCGGACAGCGGCCAAGAGACCCAGTACTTC
TRBV12-3/TRBV12-4	many	TRBJ1-1	.	CASSLGAENTEAFF	TGTGCCAGCAGTTTGGGCGCAGAGAACACTGAAGCTTTCTTT
TRBV3-1	few	TRBJ1-2	TRBD1	CASSPDPTGGYGYTF	TGTGCCAGCAGCCCTGACCCGACAGGGGGCTATGGCTACACCTTC
TRBV7-2	.	TRBJ2-1	TRBD2	CASNNPTSANEQFF	TGTGCCAGCAACAACCCGACTAGCGCGAATGAGCAGTTCTTC
TRBV2	many	TRBJ2-4	.	CASSVALAKNIQYF	TGTGCCAGCAGTGTCGCGTTAGCCAAAAACATTCAGTACTTC
TRBV6-1	many	TRBJ2-7	.	CASSPLTGTYEQYF	TGTGCCAGCAGTCCCCTGACGGGAACCTACGAGCAGTACTTC
TRBV3-1	few	TRBJ2-1	TRBD2	CASSQGASGRGNEQFF	TGTGCCAGCAGCCAAGGGGCTAGCGGGAGAGGCAATGAGCAGTTCTTC